This record covers a single T cell receptor (beta chain). This entry comes from a study of blood T cell repertoires in COVID-19. Overall study context: COVID-19 samples collected from the United States, Italy and Spain covered acute and convalescent phases. PBMCs, B-cell-depleted T cells, or T cells provided the cDNA or gDNA that made up the material.

Some clones are missing from TCRdb's copy, which holds only in-frame ones; the method was immunoSEQ multiplex PCR. The sample lists hundreds of thousands of clones; 65% to 90% were seen once. Germline loops: CDR1 SGDLS, CDR2 YYNGEE. This CDR3 spans 13 amino acids. The ends were cut back, 0 bases at V and 7 bases at J, with 10 bases in the middle. The rearrangement uses TRBV9 and TRBJ1-2; TRBD1 is a possible D gene (6 bases). This TCR derives from a woman in her sixties or seventies with COVID-19, enrolled during active disease. Sequenced sample: peripheral blood. The CDR3 coding sequence is TGTGCCAGCAGCGTAGTATCAGGGGTTGGCTACACCTTC. This translates into CASSVVSGVGYTF.